The 15 T cell receptor beta chains listed next were all sequenced from one sample in a study of T cell responses to AZD1222 COVID-19 vaccine. Profiling relied on immunoSEQ multiplex PCR, and the TCRdb table lists in-frame clones only, not all of them. The sample has tens of thousands of clones; about 90% are singletons. The specimen was peripheral blood, collected on day 0 of MenACWY control vaccination. These receptor sequences come from an adult in good health.

The gene calls are TRBV19 and TRBJ2-3; a possible D gene is TRBD2 (7 bases). V was trimmed by 11 bases and J by 6 bases, leaving 18 bases between them. The CDR3 runs to 13 residues. CDR1 and CDR2 (germline): LNHDA, SQIVND (reference sequence). CDR3 amino acids: CAVSEGGADTQYF. The CDR3 DNA is TGTGCCGTTTCAGAGGGGGGGGCGGATACGCAGTATTTT.

CDR3 loop: CSASLLGVEAFF. The CDR3 region has the DNA TGCAGTGCTAGTCTGCTCGGGGTGGAAGCTTTCTTT. The gene calls are TRBV20-1 and TRBJ1-1; the D is unclear. The CDR3 is 12 residues long. Deletions cut 3 bases from V and 8 bases from J, with 13 bases between. Germline V lookup: CDR1 DFQATT, CDR2 SNEGSKA (reference sequence).

This rearrangement joins TRBV6-2 or TRBV6-3 to TRBJ2-7; 10 nucleotides align to TRBD1. This CDR3 spans 15 amino acids. Germline V gene lookup returns CDR1 MNHEY and CDR2 SVGEGT. V lost 2 bases to trimming and J lost 5 bases; unmatched junction nucleotides: 6. Here the CDR3 reads CASSYTTGGYNEQYF. The CDR3 region has the DNA TGTGCCAGCAGTTACACGACAGGGGGCTACAACGAGCAGTACTTC.

The rearrangement links TRBV10-2 to TRBJ1-1; maybe TRBD1 (6 bases). This CDR3 spans 14 amino acids. Per the germline V gene, CDR1 is WSHSY and CDR2 is SAAADI. Deletions cut 4 bases from V and 1 base from J, with 10 bases between. Here the CDR3 DNA reads TGCGCCAGCAGTGCTGGACAGAGGAACACTGAAGCTTTCTTT. Translated, it gives CASSAGQRNTEAFF.

V gene TRBV4-1 combines with J gene TRBJ1-2; D might be TRBD1 (6 bases). V was shortened by 3 bases and J by 6 bases, with 20 bases between the two germline ends. Germline assignment: CDR1 MGHRA and CDR2 YSYEKL. This CDR3 has 16 residues. CDR3 sequence: CASSHQDLRGADGYTF. The CDR3 coding sequence is TGCGCCAGCAGCCACCAAGATCTTCGGGGGGCGGATGGCTACACCTTC.

This chain uses TRBV7-8 with TRBJ2-1, with D perhaps TRBD2 (6 bases). The CDR3 has 18 residues. From germline, CDR1 is SGHVS and CDR2 FQNEAQ. Trimming removed 2 bases from V and 1 base from J, with 18 bases in between. CDR3 loop: CASSLTSWTPLSYNEQFF. Here the CDR3 DNA reads TGTGCCAGCAGCTTAACTAGCTGGACGCCGCTTTCCTACAATGAGCAGTTCTTC.

The J gene is TRBJ1-2, the V gene TRBV7-2, with D maybe TRBD1 (5 bases). The CDR3 is 15 amino acids. Trimming left V 2 bases short and J 8 bases short, with 18 bases between. Germline loops: CDR1 SGHTA, CDR2 FQGNSA. This chain's CDR3 is CASSLQGKGNGGYTF. The CDR3 nucleotides are TGTGCCAGCAGCTTACAGGGAAAAGGAAATGGCGGCTACACCTTC.

The chain employs TRBV3-1 (or the pseudogene TRBV3-2) and TRBJ1-3; D gene ambiguous. The germline gives CDR1 LGHDT, CDR2 YNNKEL (reference sequence). V was cut by 0 bases and J by 0 bases, with 24 bases left in between. This CDR3 contains 21 residues. CDR3 residues: CASSQDLGNPERLRSGNTIYF. CDR3 sequence (DNA): TGTGCCAGCAGCCAAGATCTTGGGAACCCCGAGCGGCTGCGCTCTGGAAACACCATATATTTT.

This clone has only one observation. The DNA of the CDR3 is TGTGCTGGGGCGGGGACCGACAATGAGCAGTTCTTC. Its protein is CAGAGTDNEQFF. The V gene is TRBV10-3, the J gene TRBJ2-1, with TRBD2 as a possible D gene (6 bases). Per germline, CDR1 ENHRY and CDR2 SYGVKD. The CDR3 loop spans 12 amino acids.

This clone was recorded only once. V usage is TRBV4-1 and J usage is TRBJ1-2; D is perhaps TRBD1 (6 bases). Between the trimmed V and J ends, which lost 3 bases and 7 bases, there was a span of 21 bases. Looked up from germline, CDR1 is MGHRA and CDR2 is YSYEKL. CDR3 length equals 16 residues. CDR3 nucleotide sequence: TGCGCCAGCAGCCAGGGCGAGGTCAGGGGAGATAGTGGCTACACCTTC. Translated, it gives CASSQGEVRGDSGYTF.

The chain has TRBV28 and TRBJ1-5, with 8 bases fitting TRBD1. The trim removed 8 bases at V and 3 bases at J, leaving 3 bases unmatched. Germline CDR1 MDHEN, CDR2 SYDVKM. The CDR3 loop spans 13 amino acids. The CDR3 sequence: CASVGQDNQPQHF. DNA of the CDR3: TGTGCCAGCGTGGGACAGGACAATCAGCCCCAGCATTTT.

The chain links TRBV10-3 to TRBJ2-1, with 10 bases aligning to TRBD1. Germline values: CDR1 ENHRY, CDR2 SYGVKD. There are 16 residues in the CDR3. With 2 bases clipped from V and 7 bases from J, the junction kept 8 bases outside the gene matches. The CDR3 DNA reads as TGTGCCATCAGTGAGGCGACGGGACAGGGGTGGAATGAGCAGTTCTTC. It is translated as CAISEATGQGWNEQFF.

The V call is TRBV6-5, the J call TRBJ1-6; 11 bases fit TRBD1. The ends lost 6 bases at V and 9 bases at J; junction bases unmatched: 7. From germline, CDR1 is MNHEY and CDR2 SVGAGI. This CDR3 has 15 amino acids. This CDR3 reads CASRPDRGQGSPLHF. The CDR3 region has the DNA TGTGCCAGCAGACCGGACAGGGGGCAAGGTTCACCCCTCCACTTT.

This clone came up a few times. The chain is built from TRBV14 and TRBJ1-6, with TRBD1 matching over 9 bases. V lost 0 bases and J lost 12; bases outside the gene matches: 6. The CDR3 consists of 15 residues. Germline CDR1 SGHDN, CDR2 FVKESK. The CDR3 sequence is CASSQEGQGSRPLHF. The CDR3 coding sequence is TGTGCCAGCAGCCAAGAAGGACAGGGGAGCCGACCCCTCCACTTT. Combining the CDR3 with reference TRBV14 and TRBJ1-6 gives the whole variable domain EAGVTQFPSHSVIEKGQTVTLRCDPISGHDNLYWYRRVMGKEIKFLLHFVKESKQDESGMPNNRFLAERTGGTYSTLKVQPAELEDSGVYFCASSQEGQGSRPLHFGNGTRLTVT.

This clone was recorded once. The chain recombines TRBV19 with TRBJ2-2; no definite D call. The CDR3 is made up of 14 amino acids. Trimming shortened V by 0 bases and J by 1 base, and 3 bases separated the two germline ends. Germline V gene data show CDR1 as LNHDA and CDR2 as SQIVND (reference sequence). As DNA, the CDR3 is TGTGCCAGTAGTATAGAGGTGAACACCGGGGAGCTGTTTTTT. It encodes CASSIEVNTGELFF. The entire variable domain, with the rest obtained from reference TRBV19 and TRBJ2-2, is as follows: DGGITQSPKYLFRKEGQNVTLSCEQNLNHDAMYWYRQDPGQGLRLIYYSQIVNDFQKGDIAEGYSVSREKKESFPLTVTSAQKNPTAFYLCASSIEVNTGELFFGEGSRLTVL.